This entry lists 21 T cell receptor beta chains sequenced from one sample in a study of shared T cell receptors in the human thymus (dated by TCRdb to about 2021). The library was generated by the immunoSEQ multiplex PCR assay. TCRdb retrieved this table from immuneACCESS and kept in-frame rearrangements only. Not all clones are present; in checked studies, unresolved V genes account for under half, and no reason is known for the remainder. Across this sample there are about 500,000 clones, with more than 75% seen only once. The ten largest clones take up more than 0.01% of the sample. This sample was also put to use in a study of human thymus T cells.

Source material: thymocytes. The receptors originated from a boy younger than two with a congenital heart defect. Donor details come from another sample of the same person, matched by shared clones.

This chain links TRBV2 with TRBJ2-3; 7 positions match TRBD2. This CDR3 is built from 13 residues. Germline lookup yields CDR1 SNHLY and CDR2 FYNNEI. V shed 11 bases, J shed 2 bases, and the junction held 7 bases outside the gene matches. CDR3 nucleotide sequence: TGTGCCTCTATGGGACTAATCACAGATACGCAGTATTTT. It specifies CASMGLITDTQYF.

This clone is a singleton in its sample. The chain has TRBV6-5 and TRBJ2-3, with TRBD2 identical over 8 bases. Germline values: CDR1 MNHEY, CDR2 SVGAGI. With V trimmed by 4 bases and J by 0 bases, 6 bases remained unmatched. The CDR3 covers 16 residues. CDR3 loop: CASSCRASGSTDTQYF. CDR3 nucleotides: TGTGCCAGCAGTTGCCGGGCTAGCGGGAGCACAGATACGCAGTATTTT.

The V and J genes are TRBV10-3 and TRBJ2-5, with a weak D call TRBD2 (5 bases). The CDR3 contains 14 residues. Germline V CDR1 and CDR2: ENHRY, SYGVKD. The ends were cut back, 5 bases at V and 0 bases at J, with 10 bases in the middle. CDR3 in DNA: TGTGCCATCAGTCCTAGCTTAAACCAAGAGACCCAGTACTTC. As protein: CAISPSLNQETQYF.

The V gene is TRBV27, the J gene TRBJ1-2, with 7 bases lining up with TRBD1. Germline V CDR1 and CDR2: MNHEY, SMNVEV (reference sequence). Germline trimming cut 7 bases from V and 4 bases from J; bases unmatched to any gene: 9. The CDR3 length is 14 residues. The CDR3 DNA is TGTGCCAGCAAAGGCCAGACAGGGCTCTATGGCTACACCTTC. This sequence encodes CASKGQTGLYGYTF.

The sample holds one count of this clone. The chain joins TRBV5-1 to TRBJ2-3, with TRBD1 matching over 9 bases. The germline V gene encodes CDR1 SGHRS and CDR2 YFSETQ. The ends lost 4 bases at V and 5 bases at J; junction bases unmatched: 11. This CDR3 region has 16 residues. The CDR3 DNA follows: TGCGCCAGCAGCGTTTCTACCCCGGGACAGGGAGATACGCAGTATTTT. Encoded protein: CASSVSTPGQGDTQYF.

The chain's CDR3 is CASSRRGARTEAFF. The CDR3 region has the DNA TGTGCCAGCAGCCGACGGGGGGCCCGAACTGAAGCTTTCTTT. The rearrangement links TRBV7-9 to TRBJ1-1; D perhaps matches TRBD1 (6 bases). Per germline, CDR1 SEHNR and CDR2 FQNEAQ (reference sequence). The CDR3 runs to 14 residues. V dropped 5 bases and J dropped 5 bases, with 15 bases sitting between them.

The chain couples TRBV4-2 to TRBJ2-7; TRBD2 matches at 7 bases. The CDR3 totals 19 residues. The germline CDR1 and CDR2 sequences are LGHNA and YNFKEQ. Trimming at V came to 2 bases and at J to 0 bases, leaving 16 bases not matched to a gene. The CDR3 DNA reads TGTGCCAGCAGCCAACGGGGGGACGGTCTTCCTTTCCCCTCCTACGAGCAGTACTTC. It specifies CASSQRGDGLPFPSYEQYF.

The chain couples TRBV7-8 to TRBJ2-6, with 9 bases that match TRBD2. Germline CDR1 reads SGHVS; CDR2 reads FQNEAQ. The CDR3 spans 20 residues. The V gene end was trimmed by 0 bases and the J gene end by 0 bases; junction bases not matched to a gene: 9. The DNA of the CDR3 is TGTGCCAGCAGCTTAGCCGGGCGGGGGGGTACCATCTCTGGGGCCAACGTCCTGACTTTC. Translated, it gives CASSLAGRGGTISGANVLTF.

As regards this clone: The same CDR3 also results from other DNA sequences found in this sample. The rearrangement links TRBV27 to TRBJ1-5; TRBD1 is a possible D gene (5 bases). Trimming left V 6 bases short and J 7 bases short, with 10 bases between. The CDR3 is 12 residues long. Germline-derived CDR1 and CDR2 are MNHEY and SMNVEV (reference sequence). The CDR3 loop is CASSPGGQPQHF. DNA for the CDR3: TGTGCCAGCAGCCCCGGGGGACAGCCCCAGCATTTT.

Here the CDR3 DNA reads TGTGCCAGCAGTCCCTTCAATGAGCAGTTCTTC. Protein product: CASSPFNEQFF. The chain couples TRBV27 to TRBJ2-1; D call uncertain. V gave up 5 bases and J gave up 6 bases, with 5 bases separating them. This CDR3 has 11 amino acids. CDR1 MNHEY and CDR2 SMNVEV come from the germline V gene (reference sequence).

The CDR3 coding sequence is TGTGCCTGGACCCCGGGGAACTATGGCTACACCTTC. It yields the protein CAWTPGNYGYTF. This rearrangement joins TRBV30 to TRBJ1-2; no firm D call. Germline loops: CDR1 GTSNPN, CDR2 SVGIG (reference sequence). Trimming removed 4 bases from V and 2 bases from J, with 8 bases in between. The CDR3 consists of 12 residues.

The gene calls are TRBV30 and TRBJ2-1, with D perhaps matching TRBD2 (5 bases). The CDR3 is made up of 16 amino acids. CDR1 is GTSNPN and CDR2 is SVGIG in the germline V gene (reference sequence). Deletions cut 2 bases from V and 2 bases from J, with 16 bases between. The CDR3 DNA reads as TGTGCCTGGAGTTCGACGGAGGCGGGCCCCTACAATGAGCAGTTCTTC. Its protein product is CAWSSTEAGPYNEQFF.

There are a few counts of this clone. V usage is TRBV7-8 and J usage is TRBJ2-1, with D tentatively TRBD2 (5 bases). Trimming stripped 1 base from V and 3 bases from J, with 13 bases between. The germline V gene has CDR1 SGHVS and CDR2 FQNEAQ. There are 16 residues in the CDR3. The CDR3 loop is CASSLGRAELYNEQFF. In nucleotides, the CDR3 is TGTGCCAGCAGCTTAGGGCGGGCGGAGCTCTACAATGAGCAGTTCTTC.

The chain combines TRBV4-1 with TRBJ2-1; 11 bases map to TRBD2. V was pared by 3 bases and J by 0 bases, with 16 bases of the junction left unmatched. This CDR3 spans 21 amino acids. CDR1 is MGHRA, CDR2 YSYEKL, per germline. CDR3 coding DNA: TGCGCCAGCAGCCAGACGACATGGGGATTAGCGGGAGGGCCCTCCTACAATGAGCAGTTCTTC. It translates to CASSQTTWGLAGGPSYNEQFF.

V usage is TRBV7-6 and J usage is TRBJ2-1; 12 bases map to TRBD2. Trimming took 4 bases from V and 1 from J; bases not matched to a gene: 14. The CDR3 has 20 residues. Per the germline V gene, CDR1 is SGHVS and CDR2 is FNYEAQ. This chain's CDR3 is CASSSPGLAGQEHSYNEQFF. The CDR3 nucleotides are TGTGCCAGCAGCTCGCCGGGACTAGCGGGCCAAGAACATTCCTACAATGAGCAGTTCTTC.

This chain's CDR3 is CATNGGEGYEQYF. The CDR3 DNA reads TGTGCTACTAACGGGGGAGAGGGGTACGAGCAGTACTTC. This sequence joins TRBV30 and TRBJ2-7; tentatively, D is TRBD2 (6 bases). Looked up from germline, CDR1 is GTSNPN and CDR2 is SVGIG (reference sequence). The CDR3 sequence is 13 residues long. Complete variable domain (other parts from reference TRBV30 and TRBJ2-7): SQTIHQWPATLVQPVGSPLSLECTVEGTSNPNLYWYRQAAGRGLQLLFYSVGIGQISSEVPQNLSASRPQDRQFILSSKKLLLSDSGFYLCATNGGEGYEQYFGPGTRLTVT.

The chain carries TRBV4-1 and TRBJ2-1, with a weak D call TRBD2 (6 bases). The CDR3 covers 16 residues. Germline lookup yields CDR1 MGHRA and CDR2 YSYEKL. V lost 4 bases, J lost 5 bases, and 18 bases lay in between. Here the CDR3 DNA reads TGCGCCAGCAGCCCCACCCTGGGAGGAAATGACAATGAGCAGTTCTTC. Translating gives CASSPTLGGNDNEQFF.

This clone appeared a few times. The chain joins TRBV14 to TRBJ2-3; D gene ambiguous. Trimming shortened V by 0 bases and J by 1 base, and 14 bases separated the two germline ends. CDR1 SGHDN and CDR2 FVKESK come from the germline V gene. The CDR3 contains 17 residues. CDR3 DNA sequence: TGTGCCAGCAGCCAAGAAGAAGCGACCCTTGGCACAGATACGCAGTATTTT. Its translation is CASSQEEATLGTDTQYF.

The chain couples TRBV2 to TRBJ1-4; D perhaps matches TRBD1 (6 bases). CDR3 length equals 15 residues. From germline, CDR1 is SNHLY and CDR2 FYNNEI. V was cut by 3 bases and J by 11 bases, with 19 bases left in between. CDR3 nucleotide sequence: TGTGCCAGCAGTGACTCCAGGGGCCCGGTCCCCAAACTGTTTTTT. It codes for CASSDSRGPVPKLFF. The variable domain in full, with the rest retrieved from reference TRBV2 and TRBJ1-4, is EPEVTQTPSHQVTQMGQEVILRCVPISNHLYFYWYRQILGQKVEFLVSFYNNEISEKSEIFDDQFSVERPDGSNFTLKIRSTKLEDSAMYFCASSDSRGPVPKLFFGSGTQLSVL.

This chain connects TRBV28 to TRBJ2-3; D call uncertain. CDR3 size: 15 residues. V was shortened by 0 bases and J by 0 bases, with 7 bases between the two germline ends. CDR1 is MDHEN and CDR2 is SYDVKM in the germline V gene. The CDR3, as DNA: TGTGCCAGCAGTTTATGTAGTCCTAGCACAGATACGCAGTATTTT. This gives the protein CASSLCSPSTDTQYF.

This chain's CDR3 is CASSLSNRGDYEQYF. In DNA form, the CDR3 reads TGTGCCAGCAGTTTATCGAACAGGGGGGACTACGAGCAGTACTTC. The J gene is TRBJ2-7, the V gene TRBV27; 8 positions agree with TRBD1. V shed 0 bases and J 3 bases; nucleotides not matched to a gene: 4. The CDR3 covers 15 residues. Germline V gene lookup returns CDR1 MNHEY and CDR2 SMNVEV (reference sequence).